This T cell receptor beta chain was profiled in a study of T cell responses to AZD1222 COVID-19 vaccine. Study-wide findings and caveats: It should be noted that donors were predominantly white British and more often female, and clonal diversity was possibly underestimated. Two doses of AZD1222 preceded a rise in Spike-specific TCR breadth and depth. The number of AZD1222 recipients seropositive at baseline was only 6 or 7.

The CDR3 loop spans 17 amino acids. V was pared by 1 base and J by 1 base, with 14 bases between. Germline values: CDR1 SGHTA, CDR2 FQGTGA. Profiled with immunoSEQ multiplex PCR; TCRdb holds only in-frame clones, not every one. The repertoire holds tens of thousands of clones, with 90% as singletons. About this clone: Its antigen is as yet unknown.

Sequencing used peripheral blood, obtained 28 days after the second AZD1222 dose. This receptor was taken from an adult who received the AZD1222 COVID-19 vaccine. The chain links TRBV7-3 to TRBJ1-5; D unresolved. CDR3 coding DNA: TGTGCCAGCAGCTTAAAATTTCCCCTTAGGAGCAATCAGCCCCAGCATTTT. Translating gives CASSLKFPLRSNQPQHF.